A selection of T cell receptor beta chains follows, all from one sample in a study of shared clonotypes between healthy human individuals. Repertoires were generated with immunoSEQ multiplex PCR, while TCRdb's copy carries only in-frame clones and drops some. The sample shows about 2 million clones, around 95% of them seen only once. Material: naive CD4+ T cells sorted from blood. Receptor source: a man between 18 and 35 years old in good health. The CDR3 runs from the conserved cysteine through the conserved F or W. Each record gives: D gene, V gene, J gene, CDR3 protein, CDR3 DNA. A D gene is named only where the DNA matches it firmly.

-	TRBV14	TRBJ2-7	CASSQTYTYEQYF	TGTGCCAGCAGCCAAACGTATACCTACGAGCAGTACTTC
TRBD2	TRBV7-9	TRBJ2-3	CASSVGLAASTDTQYF	TGTGCCAGCAGCGTCGGACTAGCGGCGAGCACAGATACGCAGTATTTT
TRBD1	TRBV6-6	TRBJ1-6	CASSYAGTVSDF	TGTGCCAGCAGTTACGCCGGGACAGTGAGTGACTTT
-	TRBV7-2	TRBJ2-7	CASSLALTGSYEQYF	TGTGCCAGCAGCTTAGCATTGACAGGATCCTACGAGCAGTACTTC
-	TRBV27	TRBJ2-7	CASSFLLYYEQYF	TGTGCCAGCAGTTTCCTCCTCTACTACGAGCAGTACTTC
-	TRBV7-2	TRBJ1-1	CASSLVGQGNTEAFF	TGTGCCAGCAGCTTAGTAGGGCAGGGGAACACTGAAGCTTTCTTT
TRBD2	TRBV11-3	TRBJ2-1	CASSLVSGGAWNEQFF	TGTGCCAGCAGCCTCGTTAGCGGGGGGGCTTGGAATGAGCAGTTCTTC
-	TRBV15	TRBJ1-4	CATSAGNEKLFF	TGTGCCACCAGTGCAGGGAATGAAAAACTGTTTTTT
TRBD2	TRBV5-1	TRBJ2-3	CASGTSGGPADTQYF	TGCGCCAGCGGGACTAGCGGGGGGCCTGCAGATACGCAGTATTTT
TRBD1	TRBV25-1	TRBJ1-4	CASSERGPEKLFF	TGTGCCAGCAGTGAAAGGGGGCCCGAAAAACTGTTTTTT
-	TRBV28	TRBJ1-5	CASSPEESNQPQHF	TGTGCCAGCAGCCCGGAGGAGTCCAATCAGCCCCAGCATTTT
-	TRBV7-9	TRBJ2-6	CASSLGSGAGANVLTF	TGTGCCAGCAGCTTAGGATCAGGGGCCGGGGCCAACGTCCTGACTTTC
-	TRBV30	TRBJ2-7	CAWKAQKNYEQYF	TGTGCCTGGAAGGCACAGAAAAACTACGAGCAGTACTTC